Listed below are T cell receptor beta chains from one sample, sequenced in a study of blood T cell repertoires in COVID-19. Assay: immunoSEQ multiplex PCR; the TCRdb copy retains only in-frame clones and omits some. The sample lists under 300,000 clones, less than 90% occurring once. The sample taken for sequencing was peripheral blood. The source of these receptors is a human donor in a cohort sampled during active COVID-19. The CDR3 runs from the conserved cysteine through the conserved F or W.

j_call | v_call | cdr3_aa
TRBJ2-7 | TRBV28 | CASSRGTYEQYF
TRBJ2-1 | TRBV5-1 | CASSPGARPRDRQFF
TRBJ2-5 | TRBV7-8 | CASSFRETQYF
TRBJ2-7 | TRBV5-4 | CASSLGGRGSYEQYF
TRBJ2-2 | TRBV4-2 | CASSQDAGANTGELFF
TRBJ1-2 | TRBV6-4 | CASSAGGQGASGYTF
TRBJ2-3 | TRBV6-2/TRBV6-3 | CASSFIAGLPHPTDTQYF
TRBJ1-2 | TRBV18 | CASYAGTGHGYTF
TRBJ2-2 | TRBV18 | CASSPSGVNTGELFF
TRBJ2-1 | TRBV11-3 | CASGLRDRWDEQFF
TRBJ2-7 | TRBV5-8 | CASSFMGAGYEQYF
TRBJ1-1 | TRBV6-5 | CASSYSQGRTEAFF
TRBJ2-7 | TRBV3-1/TRBV3-2 | CASSQDGAGFSYEQYF
TRBJ1-2 | TRBV7-6 | CASSPVAARDGYTF
TRBJ1-2 | TRBV5-1 | CASSLDHSIYGYTF
TRBJ2-7 | TRBV5-1 | CASSLASGNPYEQYF
TRBJ1-4 | TRBV28 | CASDGQGSTGLFF
TRBJ2-2 | TRBV7-6 | CASSAGAPDTGELFF
TRBJ2-5 | TRBV7-2 | CASSLGGGSSETQYF
TRBJ2-3 | TRBV6-4 | CASSESVAGGTDTQYF
TRBJ1-5 | TRBV21-1 | CASSASGTDLNQPQHF
TRBJ1-3 | TRBV18 | CASSGLQGSGNTIYF
TRBJ2-2 | TRBV19 | CASSRQGFDGELFF
TRBJ1-1 | TRBV5-4 | CASSLEGTRGPQAFF
TRBJ2-7 | TRBV5-1 | CASKNSGVYEQYF
TRBJ2-7 | TRBV3-1/TRBV3-2 | CASSHRPYEQYF
TRBJ2-1 | TRBV9 | CASSVSGTGYNEQFF
TRBJ1-2 | TRBV7-8 | CASSRSFGYTF
TRBJ2-7 | TRBV5-1 | CASSSSGTGSAEQYF